The 27 T cell receptor beta chains listed next were all sequenced from one sample in a study of CD8+CD57+ T cells in acquired aplastic anemia. CDR3 and TCR beta VDJ profiling relied on a genomic DNA template. Each CDR3 protein gets one entry after TCRdb re-called the reads with MiXCR. The top ten hold 1.1% of the sample, which has under 200,000 distinct CDR3 sequences, approximately 40% seen once. The sample taken for sequencing was sorted CD4+, CD8+, or CD8+CD57+ T cells (not recorded which) from PBMCs. The receptors here all came from a human donor in good health.

This clonotype was detected only once. A read error may account for a junction end that differs from germline. V gene TRBV6-1 combines with J gene TRBJ2-7; 7 positions match TRBD2. The germline V gene encodes CDR1 MNHNS and CDR2 SASEGT. The CDR3 is made up of 15 amino acids. CDR3 sequence (DNA): TGTGCCAGCAGTGAACAGGCGGGAGCGGGCTACGATCAGTACTTC. The encoded protein is CASSEQAGAGYDQYF.

V and J are TRBV2 and TRBJ2-7; D assignment may be TRBD1 or TRBD2 (5 bases each). The germline V gene has CDR1 SNHLY and CDR2 FYNNEI. V was cut by 7 bases and J by 0 bases, with 13 bases left in between. This CDR3 comprises 14 residues. CDR3: CASIAGSRSYEQYF. DNA of the CDR3: TGTGCCAGCATAGCAGGGAGCCGCTCCTACGAGCAGTACTTC.

The chain combines TRBV25-1 with TRBJ1-2, with D possibly matching TRBD1 (5 bases). The V gene's germline CDR1 is MGHDK and CDR2 SYGVNS. The length of the CDR3 is 18 residues. Trimming took off 1 base at V and 4 bases at J, with 22 bases between the two ends. CDR3 region: CASSESVGRESFSYGYTF. For the CDR3, the DNA is TGTGCCAGCAGTGAATCGGTGGGCAGGGAATCCTTTAGCTATGGCTACACCTTC.

This clonotype has at least ten counts. The gene calls are TRBV20-1 and TRBJ2-1, with 13 bases fitting TRBD2. V shed 2 bases, J shed 2 bases, and the junction held 9 bases outside the gene matches. The CDR3 runs to 18 residues. In germline, CDR1 is DFQATT, CDR2 SNEGSKA (reference sequence). The CDR3 reads CSARTPGLAGKAYNEQFF. CDR3 bases: TGCAGTGCTAGAACGCCGGGACTAGCGGGAAAGGCCTACAATGAGCAGTTCTTC.

This clonotype was picked up a small number of times. V and J are TRBV5-1 and TRBJ2-5; TRBD1 agrees at 7 bases. Trimming at V came to 5 bases and at J to 5 bases, leaving 12 bases not matched to a gene. Germline CDR1 is SGHRS and CDR2 is YFSETQ. The CDR3 is 15 residues long. The CDR3 reads CASRDGDRVPETQYF. The CDR3, as DNA: TGCGCCAGCAGGGACGGAGACAGGGTTCCGGAGACCCAGTACTTC.

In this sample, this clonotype turned up many times. The CDR3 sequence is CSAVDGYIQYF. Here the CDR3 DNA reads TGCAGTGCTGTGGACGGTTACATTCAGTACTTC. The V call is TRBV20-1, the J call TRBJ2-4; no firm D call. The CDR3 has 11 amino acids. Germline V gene sequence: CDR1 DFQATT, CDR2 SNEGSKA (reference sequence). Trimming pared 5 bases from V and 8 bases from J, leaving 10 bases between.

V is TRBV2 and J is TRBJ2-2; D is ambiguous. This CDR3 spans 14 amino acids. V was pared by 6 bases and J by 7 bases, with 15 bases between. Per germline, CDR1 SNHLY and CDR2 FYNNEI. CDR3 DNA: TGTGCCAGCAGACTTTCCGTGGGCGTCGGGGAGCTGTTTTTT. This translates into CASRLSVGVGELFF.

The chain is built from TRBV9 and TRBJ1-1; D unresolved. CDR1 is SGDLS and CDR2 is YYNGEE in the germline V gene. The CDR3 consists of 15 residues. The V end lost 0 bases, the J end lost 1 base, and 10 bases lay between the germline ends. In nucleotides, the CDR3 is TGTGCCAGCAGCGTAGGGTCCTGGGAGAACACTGAAGCTTTCTTT. Translating gives CASSVGSWENTEAFF. Combining the CDR3 with reference TRBV9 and TRBJ1-1 gives the whole variable domain DSGVTQTPKHLITATGQRVTLRCSPRSGDLSVYWYQQSLDQGLQFLIQYYNGEERAKGNILERFSAQQFPDLHSELNLSSLELGDSALYFCASSVGSWENTEAFFGQGTRLTVV.

In this sample, this clonotype turned up many times. The rearrangement uses TRBV4-1 and TRBJ1-4; D may be TRBD1 (5 bases). Trimming took 3 bases from V and 10 from J, leaving 18 bases between them. Germline V gives CDR1 MGHRA, CDR2 YSYEKL. The CDR3 is 15 residues long. CDR3 DNA: TGCGCCAGCAGCCAGCCTGGCACGGGGGAGGGAAAACTGTTTTTT. Translating it yields CASSQPGTGEGKLFF.

This clonotype occurred many times. The gene calls are TRBV10-3 and TRBJ2-3; D tentatively reads TRBD1 or TRBD2 (6 bases each). This CDR3 has 13 amino acids. V lost 10 bases and J 1 base, leaving 12 bases between the germline ends. In germline, CDR1 is ENHRY, CDR2 SYGVKD. CDR3 nucleotide sequence: TGTGCCAGCGGGGACAAACGCACAGATACGCAGTATTTT. This sequence encodes CASGDKRTDTQYF.

The V gene is TRBV25-1, the J gene TRBJ2-2; D not resolved. The CDR3 totals 15 residues. The V gene lost 6 bases and the J gene lost 6 bases, with 17 bases spanning the gap. Germline V CDR1 and CDR2: MGHDK, SYGVNS. This CDR3 reads CASSLTSAAPGELFF. The CDR3 DNA reads TGTGCCAGCAGCTTAACGTCGGCCGCCCCCGGGGAGCTGTTTTTT.

V usage is TRBV24-1 and J usage is TRBJ1-2; D remains unclear. The germline V gene has CDR1 KGHDR and CDR2 SFDVKD. The CDR3 totals 15 residues. V was shortened by 2 bases and J by 1 base, with 10 bases between the two germline ends. In DNA form, the CDR3 reads TGTGCCACCAGTGATTCAGGCCTTCTTAACTATGGCTACACCTTC. It is translated as CATSDSGLLNYGYTF.

There are a few counts of this clonotype. This chain connects TRBV3-1 to TRBJ2-3; D not resolved. Germline lookup yields CDR1 LGHDT and CDR2 YNNKEL (reference sequence). The CDR3 sequence is 13 residues long. Deletions cut 6 bases from V and 2 bases from J, with 9 bases between. The CDR3 region has the DNA TGTGCCAGCAGTAACAACTTCACAGATACGCAGTATTTT. Translated: CASSNNFTDTQYF.

Many counts were recorded for this clonotype. V is TRBV20-1 and J is TRBJ2-3; no clear D. The germline V gene has CDR1 DFQATT and CDR2 SNEGSKA (reference sequence). V lost 6 bases to trimming and J lost 1 base, with 8 bases between them. The CDR3 runs 12 residues. CDR3 amino acids: CSALWGTDTQYF. Written as DNA, the CDR3 is TGCAGTGCCCTTTGGGGCACAGATACGCAGTATTTT.

The rearrangement joins TRBV10-3 to TRBJ2-4, with 7 bases lining up with TRBD2. Trimming at V came to 8 bases and at J to 8 bases, leaving 6 bases not matched to a gene. CDR3 length: 12 residues. Germline V gene sequence: CDR1 ENHRY, CDR2 SYGVKD. The CDR3 DNA reads TGTGCCATCGGGGAGGGATGGGACATTCAGTACTTC. Residues: CAIGEGWDIQYF.

Many counts were recorded for this clonotype. A clone one base away is much larger, so this may be a read error. The rearrangement joins TRBV10-3 to TRBJ1-4; D is possibly TRBD1 (6 bases). Germline V gene sequence: CDR1 ENHRY, CDR2 SYGVKD. The CDR3 runs 13 residues. CDR3 region: CAISVEGGEKLLF. CDR3 nucleotide sequence: TGTGCCATCAGTGTCGAGGGGGGCGAAAAACTGCTTTTT.

This clonotype was found many times. This sequence joins TRBV4-3 and TRBJ2-6; possibly TRBD1 or TRBD2 for D (5 bases each). Germline V gives CDR1 LGHNA, CDR2 YSLEER. Trimming took off 0 bases at V and 2 bases at J, with 8 bases between the two ends. The CDR3 consists of 16 residues. The CDR3 coding sequence is TGCGCCAGCAGCCAAGAAGGGACGCCTGGGGCCAACGTCCTGACTTTC. This translates into CASSQEGTPGANVLTF.

This clonotype was seen a few times. The V gene is TRBV28, the J gene TRBJ1-5; 9 bases are shared with TRBD1. The CDR3 length is 14 residues. With V trimmed by 7 bases and J by 5 bases, 6 bases remained unmatched. Germline CDR1 MDHEN, CDR2 SYDVKM. Here the CDR3 DNA reads TGTGCCAGCATTGGGGACAGGGCCTATCAGCCCCAGCATTTT. Protein product: CASIGDRAYQPQHF. Together with reference TRBV28 and TRBJ1-5, the CDR3 gives the full variable domain: DVKVTQSSRYLVKRTGEKVFLECVQDMDHENMFWYRQDPGLGLRLIYFSYDVKMKEKGDIPEGYSVSREKKERFSLILESASTNQTSMYLCASIGDRAYQPQHFGDGTRLSIL.

The chain combines TRBV30 with TRBJ2-7; D possibly corresponds to TRBD2 (5 bases). The CDR3 totals 15 residues. From germline, CDR1 is GTSNPN and CDR2 SVGIG (reference sequence). V was pared by 8 bases and J by 3 bases, with 23 bases between. The CDR3 DNA sequence: TGTGCCAGAAGTGGACTGCCGAATGGGGTCTACGAGCAGTACTTC. Its protein is CARSGLPNGVYEQYF. Full variable domain (outside the CDR3, taken from reference TRBV30 and TRBJ2-7): SQTIHQWPATLVQPVGSPLSLECTVEGTSNPNLYWYRQAAGRGLQLLFYSVGIGQISSEVPQNLSASRPQDRQFILSSKKLLLSDSGFYLCARSGLPNGVYEQYFGPGTRLTVT.

The rearrangement uses TRBV7-9 and TRBJ1-2; TRBD1 agrees at 10 bases. Germline assignment: CDR1 SEHNR and CDR2 FQNEAQ (reference sequence). This CDR3 comprises 12 residues. Germline trimming cut 11 bases from V and 9 bases from J; bases unmatched to any gene: 9. Here the CDR3 reads CAGIDRGRSYTF. CDR3 coding DNA: TGTGCCGGAATCGACAGGGGGCGAAGCTACACCTTC.

This clonotype was detected ten times or more. The CDR3 nucleotides read TGTGCCAGCAGTGGGGTTGCCAGCTCAAGCACAGATACGCAGTATTTT. This gives the protein CASSGVASSSTDTQYF. The chain employs TRBV2 and TRBJ2-3, with no clear D. Germline-derived CDR1 and CDR2 are SNHLY and FYNNEI. Trimming cost V 4 bases and J 0 bases, with 14 bases left between them. There are 16 residues in the CDR3.

The rearrangement uses TRBV9 and TRBJ1-2; maybe TRBD1 (5 bases). Trimming removed 3 bases from V and 6 bases from J, with 15 bases in between. This CDR3 is built from 14 residues. Germline V gives CDR1 SGDLS, CDR2 YYNGEE. The CDR3: CASSEGAGGDGYTF. The CDR3 nucleotides read TGTGCCAGCAGCGAGGGAGCGGGGGGAGATGGCTACACCTTC.

The CDR3 here is CASSLPGTGTGDEQYF. The CDR3, as DNA: TGTGCCAGCAGCTTACCCGGGACAGGGACAGGGGACGAGCAGTACTTC. The J gene is TRBJ2-7, the V gene TRBV11-2, with TRBD1 identical over 10 bases. The CDR3 loop spans 16 amino acids. Trimming at V came to 2 bases and at J to 5 bases, leaving 9 bases not matched to a gene. CDR1 is SGHAT and CDR2 is FQNNGV in the germline V gene.

This chain joins TRBV15 and TRBJ1-5; 7 bases align to TRBD1. The CDR3 has 16 amino acids. The junction had 5 bases not matched to a gene; V was cut back by 3 bases and J by 0 bases. Germline CDR1 reads LNHNV; CDR2 reads YYDKDF (reference sequence). The CDR3 DNA reads TGTGCCACCAGCAGCCGTACAGGGGATAGCAATCAGCCCCAGCATTTT. This sequence encodes CATSSRTGDSNQPQHF.

There are many counts of this clonotype. The V gene is TRBV30, the J gene TRBJ1-2; TRBD1 is a possible D gene (5 bases). The germline gives CDR1 GTSNPN, CDR2 SVGIG (reference sequence). This CDR3 spans 13 amino acids. Trimming took 8 bases from V and 0 from J, leaving 13 bases between them. The CDR3 bases are TGTGCCCGCGGGGACTTCCCTAACTATGGCTACACCTTC. Translated, it gives CARGDFPNYGYTF.

The V call is TRBV15, the J call TRBJ2-3, with D possibly TRBD2 on 7 matching bases. The CDR3 runs 15 residues. CDR1 is LNHNV, CDR2 YYDKDF, per germline (reference sequence). V shed 4 bases and J shed 6 bases, with 17 bases lying between them. In nucleotides, the CDR3 is TGTGCCACCAGCATTGTCAGCGGGACATCCGATACGCAGTATTTT. It specifies CATSIVSGTSDTQYF.

This clonotype came up many times. The chain combines TRBV5-1 with TRBJ2-2, with TRBD2 matching 11 bases. This CDR3 is 17 amino acids long. V dropped 1 base and J dropped 2; count of bases not matched to a gene: 4. Per germline, CDR1 SGHRS and CDR2 YFSETQ. The CDR3 region has the DNA TGCGCCAGCAGCTTGTGGGGACTAGCGGCCAACACCGGGGAGCTGTTTTTT. Protein product: CASSLWGLAANTGELFF.